This TCR beta chain was obtained from a study of human T cells and chemical hapten exposure. About the research overall: Patch tests of 0.01% DPC on the upper back were read at 6 days.

Using its own MiXCR run on the RACE reads, TCRdb lists one record per CDR3 protein. The sample has more than 250,000 distinct CDR3 sequences; approximately 8% are singletons. Notes on the study in general: Counts of TCRs expanded at PT1 correlated positively with patch test score.

This clonotype was counted a few times. The antigen remains undetermined. Time point given: pre-sensitization, week 0. Treatment of the sample: therapeutic diphenylcyclopropenone sensitization with weekly scalp DPC. Donors were 18 to 70-year-old alopecia patients suitable for DPC. Between the trimmed V and J ends, which lost 4 bases and 3 bases, there was a span of 16 bases. The CDR3 is 15 residues long. From germline, CDR1 is SGHRS and CDR2 YFSETQ. This sample comprised whole blood, obtained in connection with sensitization to the hapten diphenylcyclopropenone (DPC). The sequence came from a man aged 18-30 years with alopecia areata. Some clones in this sample may be carry-over from other donors' samples. The chain links TRBV5-1 to TRBJ1-2; D is unclear. The CDR3 here is CASSRPNSSHYGYTF. The DNA of the CDR3 is TGCGCCAGCAGCCGCCCGAACAGCAGTCACTATGGCTACACCTTC.